Below are 3 T cell receptor beta chains sequenced from a single sample in a study of blood T cell repertoires in COVID-19. This table comes from immunoSEQ multiplex PCR, and its TCRdb copy is limited to in-frame clones, with some not included. The sample shows 110,000 or so clones, more than 70% of them seen only once. The sequenced sample was peripheral blood. Receptor source: a man aged 55 to 70 with acute or convalescent COVID-19.

The chain links TRBV12-3 or TRBV12-4 to TRBJ2-3; TRBD2 is a possible D gene (5 bases). Trimming shortened V by 5 bases and J by 6 bases, and 9 bases separated the two germline ends. This CDR3 region has 12 residues. CDR3 DNA: TGTGCCAGCAGTCCACGGAGGGATACGCAGTATTTT. This sequence encodes CASSPRRDTQYF.

The rearrangement joins TRBV15 to TRBJ1-5, with D perhaps matching TRBD1 (5 bases). Germline CDR1 is LNHNV and CDR2 is YYDKDF (reference sequence). Trimming removed 0 bases from V and 7 bases from J, with 13 bases in between. The CDR3 runs to 15 residues. CDR3 sequence reads: CATSRDQGNLQPQHF. CDR3 DNA: TGTGCCACCAGCAGAGATCAGGGCAATTTACAGCCCCAGCATTTT.

The chain has TRBV11-1 and TRBJ2-2, with D possibly TRBD2 on 5 matching bases. Trimming took 4 bases from V and 1 from J, leaving 10 bases between them. Germline V gives CDR1 SGHAT, CDR2 FQDESV (reference sequence). This CDR3 has 15 amino acids. For the CDR3, the DNA is TGTGCCAGCAGCTCAACACGGGGGAACACCGGGGAGCTGTTTTTT. Protein: CASSSTRGNTGELFF. The complete variable domain, with remaining parts taken from reference TRBV11-1 and TRBJ2-2, reads EAEVAQSPRYKITEKSQAVAFWCDPISGHATLYWYRQILGQGPELLVQFQDESVVDDSQLPKDRFSAERLKGVDSTLKIQPAELGDSAMYLCASSSTRGNTGELFFGEGSRLTVL.